This T cell receptor (beta chain) originates from a study of shared clonotypes between healthy human individuals. Study at large: Each donor's CD8 memory used one plate, CD8 naive two, each CD4 subset three.

Naive CD8 cells, CD45RO-negative and positively selected for CCR7, excluded terminally differentiated effector memory CD45RA+ cells. The authors ran the assay at deep level. TCRdb keeps only in-frame clones here, not all; method: immunoSEQ multiplex PCR. The sample records hundreds of thousands of clones, roughly 95% being singletons. The CDR3 sequence is 16 residues long. After removal of 2 bases from V and 4 bases from J, the junction contained 11 bases not matched to a gene. Germline CDR1 SEHNR, CDR2 FQNEAQ (reference sequence). Points on this clone: Its antigen is unidentified.

Study conclusions and caveats: Blood was the sole source, and tissue repertoires probably differ. Estimated richness values were generally larger in naive subsets than in memory subsets.

The sample was naive CD8+ T cells sorted from blood. This clonotype was sampled from a young woman in good health. The rearrangement uses TRBV7-9 and TRBJ2-7, with 7 positions matching TRBD1. Here the CDR3 reads CASSLIWTGDNYEQYF. In DNA form, the CDR3 reads TGTGCCAGCAGCTTAATTTGGACAGGTGATAATTACGAGCAGTACTTC.